The source of this T cell receptor beta chain is a study of shared clonotypes between healthy human individuals. Whole-study findings and limits: Clonotype sharing across a handful of donors was observed for about 5.5% of naive CD4 clonotypes.

Measured with immunoSEQ multiplex PCR; TCRdb has only the in-frame clones, and not every one. The data show around 600,000 clones, 95% to 98% seen once. With respect to this clone: Its antigen is unknown.

Naive CD8 cells were CD45RO-negative, positively selected for CCR7, excluding terminally differentiated effector memory CD45RA+ cells. Sample: naive CD8+ T cells sorted from blood. The receptor was derived from a man aged 25 to 40 in good health.

This CDR3 is CASSWAASNNEQFF. The CDR3 bases are TGTGCCAGCAGTTGGGCAGCGTCAAACAATGAGCAGTTCTTC. The gene calls are TRBV28 and TRBJ2-1; the D is unclear. The V and J ends lost 4 bases and 5 bases respectively, with 12 bases between them. Germline CDR1 and CDR2: MDHEN and SYDVKM. The CDR3 spans 14 residues. The entire variable domain, with the rest obtained from reference TRBV28 and TRBJ2-1, is as follows: DVKVTQSSRYLVKRTGEKVFLECVQDMDHENMFWYRQDPGLGLRLIYFSYDVKMKEKGDIPEGYSVSREKKERFSLILESASTNQTSMYLCASSWAASNNEQFFGPGTRLTVL.